Detailed here is one T cell receptor beta chain. This sample was taken from a study of blood T cell repertoires in COVID-19. Overall study context: Sites across the United States, Italy and Spain contributed samples from acute and convalescent COVID-19. Sources were T cells, B-cell-depleted T cells, or PBMCs; the material itself was cDNA or gDNA.

Original processing notes: Amplification of reference gene primers provided the estimated nucleated cell counts. Produced via immunoSEQ multiplex PCR; TCRdb's table is partial and in-frame only. From that table come the V and J calls and clone size; the DNA was used to work out D and trimming. Of about 94,000 clones detected, more than 75% appear once; the ten largest clones hold approximately 7%. Sequences were obtained from peripheral blood. The TCR sequence derives from a human donor with acute or convalescent COVID-19. The donor label of this sample is uncertain.

DNA of the CDR3: TGTGCCAGCAGCGGCGGGGGGAACCGGGGCGAGCAGTACTTC. The encoded protein is CASSGGGNRGEQYF. V and J are TRBV4-2 and TRBJ2-7, with TRBD2 matching over 8 bases. The CDR3 has 14 residues. V shed 5 bases, J shed 6 bases, and the junction held 9 bases outside the gene matches. Germline CDR1 and CDR2: LGHNA and YNFKEQ.